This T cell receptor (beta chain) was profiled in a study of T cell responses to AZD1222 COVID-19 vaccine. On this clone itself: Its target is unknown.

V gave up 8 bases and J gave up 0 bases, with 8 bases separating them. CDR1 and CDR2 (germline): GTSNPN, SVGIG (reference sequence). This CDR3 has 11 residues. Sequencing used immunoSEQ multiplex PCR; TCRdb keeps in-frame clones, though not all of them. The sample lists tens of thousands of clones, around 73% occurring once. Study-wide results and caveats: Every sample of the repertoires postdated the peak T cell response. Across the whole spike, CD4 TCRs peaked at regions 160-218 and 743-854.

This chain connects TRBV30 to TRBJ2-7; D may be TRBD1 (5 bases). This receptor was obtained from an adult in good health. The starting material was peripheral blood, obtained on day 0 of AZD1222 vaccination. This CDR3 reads CAGRDSYEQYF. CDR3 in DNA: TGTGCCGGCAGGGACTCCTACGAGCAGTACTTC.